Shown below are 14 T cell receptor beta chains from a single sample sequenced in a study of OX40 agonist ivuxolimab in advanced cancers. Using immunoSEQ multiplex PCR, the repertoire was profiled, and TCRdb retains in-frame clones only, with some absent. The repertoire holds approximately 90,000 clones, with around 90% as singletons. The sample in question was CD4+ or CD8+ T cells sorted from blood, obtained in a trial of the OX40 agonist ivuxolimab. Source of these receptors: an adult with an advanced solid tumor such as melanoma, head and neck, liver or kidney cancer.

This chain uses TRBV11-3 with TRBJ2-3; TRBD2 matches 15 bases. CDR3 length: 16 residues. The germline V gene has CDR1 SGHNT and CDR2 YENEEA. Losses at the gene ends were 5 bases for V and 3 bases for J; bases not matched to a gene: 3. CDR3 DNA sequence: TGTGCCAGCAGCCACGGGACTAGCGGGAGGACAGATACGCAGTATTTT. It codes for CASSHGTSGRTDTQYF.

The chain employs TRBV15 and TRBJ2-3, with a possible D match to TRBD2 (5 bases). This CDR3 has 15 amino acids. Per the germline V gene, CDR1 is LNHNV and CDR2 is YYDKDF (reference sequence). V was clipped by 0 bases and J by 1 base, with 8 bases between them. CDR3 protein: CATSRDGAGTDTQYF. Written as DNA, the CDR3 is TGTGCCACCAGCAGAGATGGAGCGGGCACAGATACGCAGTATTTT.

V is TRBV14 and J is TRBJ1-2; D uncertain. The CDR3 loop spans 18 amino acids. The ends were cut back, 5 bases at V and 0 bases at J, with 22 bases in the middle. Germline CDR1 and CDR2: SGHDN and FVKESK. The CDR3: CASSATGRRGTANYGYTF. The CDR3 region has the DNA TGTGCCAGCAGCGCCACCGGACGGAGAGGAACAGCTAACTATGGCTACACCTTC.

J is TRBJ2-1 and V is TRBV27, with D possibly matching TRBD2 (5 bases). V lost 4 bases to trimming and J lost 4 bases, with 14 bases between them. Per germline, CDR1 MNHEY and CDR2 SMNVEV (reference sequence). This CDR3 comprises 15 residues. The CDR3: CASSSPTGRYNEQFF. The CDR3 DNA sequence: TGTGCCAGCAGTTCCCCTACGGGAAGATACAATGAGCAGTTCTTC.

This clone was counted only a few times. V gene TRBV5-6 combines with J gene TRBJ1-1, with TRBD1 matching over 9 bases. The junction had 8 bases not matched to a gene; V was cut back by 6 bases and J by 5 bases. The CDR3 is made up of 14 amino acids. Germline V gives CDR1 SGHDT, CDR2 YYEEEE. Written as DNA, the CDR3 is TGTGCCAGCACCCTCGACAGGGGGGAAACTGAAGCTTTCTTT. Its translation: CASTLDRGETEAFF. Based on the CDR3 plus reference TRBV5-6 and TRBJ1-1, the full variable domain is DAGVTQSPTHLIKTRGQQVTLRCSPKSGHDTVSWYQQALGQGPQFIFQYYEEEERQRGNFPDRFSGHQFPNYSSELNVNALLLGDSALYLCASTLDRGETEAFFGQGTRLTVV.

The chain joins TRBV4-3 to TRBJ2-5; 7 bases line up with TRBD1. The J segment lost 5 bases and the V segment lost 4 bases, leaving 10 bases of the junction unmatched. Germline CDR1 LGHNA, CDR2 YSLEER. The CDR3 is 15 residues long. This chain's CDR3 is CASSRRQGNWETQYF. As DNA, the CDR3 is TGCGCCAGCAGCCGACGACAGGGAAATTGGGAGACCCAGTACTTC.

The rearrangement links TRBV20-1 to TRBJ2-3; a weak D match, TRBD1 (5 bases). This CDR3 is built from 10 residues. Trimming left V 6 bases short and J 10 bases short, with 11 bases between. In germline, CDR1 is DFQATT, CDR2 SNEGSKA (reference sequence). DNA for the CDR3: TGCAGTGCCGAAGTAGGGGCGCAGTATTTT. Translating it yields CSAEVGAQYF.

The V and J genes are TRBV5-1 and TRBJ2-3; D unresolved. The germline V gene encodes CDR1 SGHRS and CDR2 YFSETQ. V dropped 1 base and J dropped 5 bases, with 5 bases sitting between them. CDR3 length equals 12 residues. CDR3 in amino acids: CASSLSLDTQYF. Here the CDR3 DNA reads TGCGCCAGCAGCTTGTCTCTAGATACGCAGTATTTT.

This sequence joins TRBV28 and TRBJ1-2, with TRBD1 matching over 10 bases. CDR1 and CDR2 (germline): MDHEN, SYDVKM. The V segment lost 8 bases and the J segment 4 bases; nucleotides outside the gene matches: 10. This CDR3 has 15 amino acids. The CDR3 is CASARETGGGYGYTF. The CDR3 region has the DNA TGTGCCAGCGCTAGGGAGACAGGGGGCGGCTATGGCTACACCTTC.

The gene calls are TRBV18 and TRBJ2-3; weak D call: TRBD2 (5 bases). The CDR3 length is 16 residues. The ends were cut back, 2 bases at V and 0 bases at J, with 12 bases in the middle. CDR1 KGHSH and CDR2 LQKENI come from the germline V gene. The DNA of the CDR3 is TGTGCCAGCTCACCAGGGCGGGTGGCTAGCACAGATACGCAGTATTTT. Translation: CASSPGRVASTDTQYF. The full variable domain, in which reference TRBV18 and TRBJ2-3 provide the parts outside the CDR3, is NAGVMQNPRHLVRRRGQEARLRCSPMKGHSHVYWYRQLPEEGLKFMVYLQKENIIDESGMPKERFSAEFPKEGPSILRIQQVVRGDSAAYFCASSPGRVASTDTQYFGPGTRLTVL.

This clone has a handful of counts. The genes are TRBV28 and TRBJ2-1; 7 positions match TRBD2. Germline-derived CDR1 and CDR2 are MDHEN and SYDVKM. The V segment lost 3 bases and the J segment 3 bases; nucleotides outside the gene matches: 2. The CDR3 covers 14 residues. CDR3 loop: CASSLGGIYNEQFF. DNA of the CDR3: TGTGCCAGCAGTTTGGGAGGGATCTACAATGAGCAGTTCTTC.

This chain joins TRBV11-3 and TRBJ2-3; no firm D call. V lost 5 bases, J lost 1 base, and 10 bases lay in between. Germline V lookup: CDR1 SGHNT, CDR2 YENEEA. This CDR3 spans 14 amino acids. The CDR3: CASSPDRGTDTQYF. The CDR3, as DNA: TGTGCCAGCAGCCCCGATCGGGGCACAGATACGCAGTATTTT.

The V and J genes are TRBV7-2 and TRBJ2-5, with 9 bases matching TRBD2. Germline values: CDR1 SGHTA, CDR2 FQGNSA. The CDR3 runs 14 residues. J was trimmed by 3 bases and V by 5 bases; bases with no gene match: 4. The CDR3 DNA sequence: TGTGCCAGCAGCCGAAGACTAGCGGAAGAGACCCAGTACTTC. It yields the protein CASSRRLAEETQYF.

The V call is TRBV5-4, the J call TRBJ2-7; D unclear. Germline values: CDR1 SGHNT, CDR2 YYREEE (reference sequence). This CDR3 is built from 15 residues. The V and J ends lost 4 bases and 5 bases respectively, with 19 bases between them. Here the CDR3 reads CASSQGSGNVDEQYF. CDR3 nucleotide sequence: TGTGCCAGCAGCCAAGGATCGGGCAATGTTGACGAGCAGTACTTC.